A single sample is the source of the 31 T cell receptor beta chains below, sequenced in a study of cytomegalovirus exposure and HLA in healthy donors. Use of 60 Vbeta and 13 Jbeta primers characterized the PCR. Profiling relied on immunoSEQ multiplex PCR, and the TCRdb table lists in-frame clones only, not all of them. Counted here are about 200,000 clones, 65% to 85% occurring once; the ten biggest clones make up over 0.65%. The sequencing sample was made of PBMCs. The receptors originated from a boy between 2 and 10 years old in good health and CMV-seronegative.

V usage is TRBV5-1 and J usage is TRBJ1-2; 7 bases align to TRBD1. Trimming cost V 1 base and J 10 bases; bases outside gene matches: 4. The CDR3 is made up of 12 amino acids. Germline loops: CDR1 SGHRS, CDR2 YFSETQ. The CDR3 DNA sequence: TGCGCCAGCAGCTTGACGCAGGGGGACTACACCTTC. This gives the protein CASSLTQGDYTF.

This sequence joins TRBV30 and TRBJ2-7; TRBD2 matches 12 bases. The CDR3 has 17 amino acids. CDR1 is GTSNPN and CDR2 is SVGIG in the germline V gene (reference sequence). Losses at the gene ends were 1 base for V and 3 bases for J; bases not matched to a gene: 10. The CDR3 protein is CAWSAPPGTSGFYEQYF. In DNA form, the CDR3 reads TGTGCCTGGAGTGCCCCGCCCGGGACTAGCGGGTTCTACGAGCAGTACTTC.

The V call is TRBV6-6, the J call TRBJ2-1; 10 nucleotides agree with TRBD2. Germline trimming cut 4 bases from V and 9 bases from J; bases unmatched to any gene: 12. Germline assignment: CDR1 MNHNY and CDR2 SVGAGI (reference sequence). The CDR3 consists of 16 residues. In nucleotides, the CDR3 is TGTGCCAGCAGTTTCCTGGGGAGCGGGGGGGCCCCTGAGCAGTTCTTC. Its translation: CASSFLGSGGAPEQFF.

This clone showed up just once. Other DNA sequences in the sample encode the same CDR3. This chain joins TRBV29-1 and TRBJ1-2; 8 bases map to TRBD1. The CDR3 has 12 amino acids. Germline V gene sequence: CDR1 SQVTM, CDR2 ANQGSEA. J lost 2 bases, V lost 6 bases, and 2 bases had no gene match. The CDR3 is CSVGQGNYGYTF. CDR3 nucleotide sequence: TGCAGCGTCGGACAGGGAAACTATGGCTACACCTTC.

This chain uses TRBV18 with TRBJ1-1, with 10 bases aligning to TRBD1. The CDR3 contains 16 residues. V gave up 7 bases and J gave up 0 bases; unmatched junction bases: 8. CDR1 KGHSH and CDR2 LQKENI come from the germline V gene. CDR3 bases: TGTGCCAGCTTCCCGGACAGGGGGGATCTGAACACTGAAGCTTTCTTT. Its protein is CASFPDRGDLNTEAFF.

This rearrangement joins TRBV5-1 to TRBJ2-3; 7 nucleotides align to TRBD2. The V gene's germline CDR1 is SGHRS and CDR2 YFSETQ. With V trimmed by 4 bases and J by 6 bases, 14 bases remained unmatched. This CDR3 region has 16 residues. In DNA, the CDR3 is TGCGCCAGCAGCCGGGGGAGGGACCCGCCCTCTGATACGCAGTATTTT. The encoded protein is CASSRGRDPPSDTQYF. Full variable domain (remainder filled in from reference TRBV5-1 and TRBJ2-3): KAGVTQTPRYLIKTRGQQVTLSCSPISGHRSVSWYQQTPGQGLQFLFEYFSETQRNKGNFPGRFSGRQFSNSRSEMNVSTLELGDSALYLCASSRGRDPPSDTQYFGPGTRLTVL.

The genes are TRBV7-9 and TRBJ2-1, with D perhaps TRBD2 (5 bases). The germline V and J ends were trimmed by 0 bases and 6 bases, with 12 bases remaining between them. Looked up from germline, CDR1 is SEHNR and CDR2 is FQNEAQ (reference sequence). This CDR3 is 15 amino acids long. The DNA of the CDR3 is TGTGCCAGCAGCTTAGCGATCCGGGGTGGCAATGAGCAGTTCTTC. Translated, it gives CASSLAIRGGNEQFF.

The genes are TRBV30 and TRBJ2-7; D possibly corresponds to TRBD2 (6 bases). The CDR3 is made up of 12 amino acids. Trimming pared 4 bases from V and 2 bases from J, leaving 9 bases between. Germline V gene sequence: CDR1 GTSNPN, CDR2 SVGIG (reference sequence). This CDR3 reads CAWKTGAYEQYF. In nucleotides, the CDR3 is TGTGCCTGGAAAACGGGAGCCTACGAGCAGTACTTC.

The chain carries TRBV30 and TRBJ1-1; D remains ambiguous. Trimming shortened V by 1 base and J by 0 bases, and 6 bases separated the two germline ends. In germline, CDR1 is GTSNPN, CDR2 SVGIG (reference sequence). This CDR3 is 13 amino acids long. As DNA, the CDR3 is TGTGCCTGGAGTGACACTATGAACACTGAAGCTTTCTTT. Amino acids: CAWSDTMNTEAFF.

The chain recombines TRBV7-2 with TRBJ2-3; 9 bases map to TRBD1. Per the germline V gene, CDR1 is SGHTA and CDR2 is FQGNSA. The CDR3 runs 15 residues. V gave up 8 bases and J gave up 4 bases; unmatched junction bases: 10. The CDR3 region is CASGGTGGGSDTQYF. Written as DNA, the CDR3 is TGTGCCAGCGGCGGAACAGGGGGCGGGTCAGATACGCAGTATTTT.

Points on this clone: The identical CDR3 is also encoded by other nucleotide sequences in the sample. J is TRBJ1-5 and V is TRBV10-3; a weak D match, TRBD1 (5 bases). Trimming removed 4 bases at V and 5 bases at J, with 9 bases between. The CDR3 consists of 13 residues. Germline CDR1 is ENHRY and CDR2 is SYGVKD. CDR3 coding DNA: TGTGCCATCAGTGGGACGGGGGATCAGCCCCAGCATTTT. Translation gives CAISGTGDQPQHF.

The chain links TRBV11-3 to TRBJ2-1, with D tentatively TRBD1 (6 bases). CDR3 length equals 13 residues. Deletions cut 4 bases from V and 3 bases from J, with 7 bases between. Germline-derived CDR1 and CDR2 are SGHNT and YENEEA. The CDR3 sequence: CASSSGVYNEQFF. The CDR3 bases are TGTGCCAGCAGCTCAGGGGTCTACAATGAGCAGTTCTTC. The complete variable domain, with remaining parts taken from reference TRBV11-3 and TRBJ2-1, reads EAGVVQSPRYKIIEKKQPVAFWCNPISGHNTLYWYLQNLGQGPELLIRYENEEAVDDSQLPKDRFSAERLKGVDSTLKIQPAELGDSAVYLCASSSGVYNEQFFGPGTRLTVL.

This chain connects TRBV9 to TRBJ1-2, with TRBD1 identical over 7 bases. There are 16 residues in the CDR3. Germline CDR1 SGDLS, CDR2 YYNGEE. V dropped 2 bases and J dropped 0; count of bases not matched to a gene: 7. DNA of the CDR3: TGTGCCAGCAGCGTCAAAAGGGACAGATCTAACTATGGCTACACCTTC. Its translation: CASSVKRDRSNYGYTF.

This chain joins TRBV6-5 and TRBJ2-3, with D perhaps matching TRBD1 (6 bases). Deletions cut 2 bases from V and 4 bases from J, with 16 bases between. The CDR3 length is 16 residues. CDR1 is MNHEY, CDR2 SVGAGI, per germline. The CDR3 spells CASSYVGAGAADTQYF. The CDR3, as DNA: TGTGCCAGCAGTTACGTGGGGGCAGGGGCCGCAGATACGCAGTATTTT.

The V call is TRBV2, the J call TRBJ2-5, with TRBD2 matching over 8 bases. Trimming at V came to 4 bases and at J to 4 bases, leaving 8 bases not matched to a gene. The CDR3 is made up of 15 amino acids. Germline CDR1 and CDR2: SNHLY and FYNNEI. The CDR3 loop is CASSGSGSGGETQYF. CDR3 DNA sequence: TGTGCCAGCAGTGGGAGCGGGAGCGGAGGAGAGACCCAGTACTTC. The whole variable domain, remainder taken from reference TRBV2 and TRBJ2-5, is EPEVTQTPSHQVTQMGQEVILRCVPISNHLYFYWYRQILGQKVEFLVSFYNNEISEKSEIFDDQFSVERPDGSNFTLKIRSTKLEDSAMYFCASSGSGSGGETQYFGPGTRLLVL.

V gene TRBV15 combines with J gene TRBJ2-1; TRBD2 matches at 9 bases. The V segment lost 8 bases and the J segment 7 bases; nucleotides outside the gene matches: 12. In germline, CDR1 is LNHNV, CDR2 YYDKDF (reference sequence). The CDR3 covers 15 residues. As DNA, the CDR3 is TGTGCCACCGCGGGCGGGAGGGCCCTGGGAAATGAGCAGTTCTTC. Residues: CATAGGRALGNEQFF.

This sequence joins TRBV5-8 and TRBJ2-3; 7 bases are a match to TRBD1. V lost 1 base, J lost 5 bases, and 10 bases stayed unmatched. This CDR3 comprises 16 residues. Per the germline V gene, CDR1 is SGHTS and CDR2 is YDEGEE. The CDR3 coding sequence is TGTGCCAGCAGCTTGCTAGGGTGGCAGGGGGAAGATACGCAGTATTTT. Residues: CASSLLGWQGEDTQYF.

Of note for this clone: A junction end diverges from the germline sequence, so it may reflect a read error. This chain joins TRBV7-9 and TRBJ2-7, with 7 bases fitting TRBD1. The CDR3 is 16 residues long. Per germline, CDR1 SEHNR and CDR2 FQNEAQ (reference sequence). The CDR3: CSSSSLDRDHSYEQYF. The CDR3 region has the DNA TGTTCCAGCAGCTCCCTCGACAGGGACCACTCCTACGAGCAGTACTTC.

This chain joins TRBV7-2 and TRBJ1-2; D not resolved. Trimming removed 5 bases at V and 0 bases at J, with 13 bases between. Germline values: CDR1 SGHTA, CDR2 FQGNSA. The CDR3 extends over 15 amino acids. In DNA form, the CDR3 reads TGTGCCAGCAGCCCTCTCGGCAGCGCTAACTATGGCTACACCTTC. Protein product: CASSPLGSANYGYTF.

V usage is TRBV7-3 and J usage is TRBJ1-1; a weak D match, TRBD1 (5 bases). Trimming left V 0 bases short and J 6 bases short, with 14 bases between. The CDR3 is made up of 15 amino acids. In germline, CDR1 is SGHTA, CDR2 FQGTGA. In DNA form, the CDR3 reads TGTGCCAGCAGCTTAACGGGCAGGGTGGAGTCTGAAGCTTTCTTT. It translates to CASSLTGRVESEAFF.

This clone was detected only a few times. The chain has TRBV7-9 and TRBJ2-4; D may be TRBD1 (6 bases). CDR3 length equals 10 residues. CDR1 SEHNR and CDR2 FQNEAQ come from the germline V gene (reference sequence). CDR3 DNA sequence: TGTGTAGCAGGGGAAAACATTCAGTACTTC. Protein: CVAGENIQYF.

This clone is a singleton in its sample. The CDR3 bases are TGTGCCAGAACCCATAGGTGGGGACAGGGAGTAAGGAAGACCCAGTACTTC. Translation gives CARTHRWGQGVRKTQYF. The rearrangement links TRBV7-5 to TRBJ2-5; TRBD1, the D gene given by the table, was not confirmed from the DNA. TRBV7-5 corresponds to a pseudogene. CDR3 size: 17 residues.

The rearrangement links TRBV4-2 to TRBJ2-7; tentative D call: TRBD2 (6 bases). V dropped 5 bases and J dropped 3 bases, with 17 bases sitting between them. Germline loops: CDR1 LGHNA, CDR2 YNFKEQ. This CDR3 has 15 residues. The CDR3 sequence is CASSTTTRIVYEQYF. In DNA form, the CDR3 reads TGTGCCAGCAGCACTACGACTAGGATAGTCTACGAGCAGTACTTC.

This clone was seen a handful of times. This rearrangement joins TRBV10-3 to TRBJ1-1; D is perhaps TRBD1 (6 bases). The V gene's germline CDR1 is ENHRY and CDR2 SYGVKD. The V and J ends lost 6 bases and 1 base respectively, with 9 bases between them. This CDR3 has 13 amino acids. The CDR3 here is CAISIGGNTEAFF. CDR3 nucleotides: TGTGCCATCAGCATAGGGGGGAACACTGAAGCTTTCTTT.

This clone was recorded a few times. The V and J genes are TRBV6-5 and TRBJ1-1, with 11 bases fitting TRBD1. CDR3 length: 14 amino acids. In germline, CDR1 is MNHEY, CDR2 SVGAGI. The V and J ends lost 2 bases and 11 bases, in that order; junction bases with no gene match: 7. CDR3: CASSYRTGGGMAFF. DNA for the CDR3: TGTGCCAGCAGTTACAGGACAGGGGGCGGGATGGCTTTCTTT.

The J gene is TRBJ1-5, the V gene TRBV6-1, with TRBD1 identical over 9 bases. The CDR3 has 18 amino acids. V was clipped by 4 bases and J by 4 bases; unmatched bases: 14. CDR1 and CDR2 from the germline V gene are MNHNS and SASEGT. The CDR3 sequence is CASSASSGQGNYNQPQHF. In nucleotides, the CDR3 is TGTGCCAGCAGTGCTTCTTCGGGACAGGGCAATTATAATCAGCCCCAGCATTTT.

The rearrangement links TRBV7-2 to TRBJ2-2; tentatively, D is TRBD2 (5 bases). Trimming removed 4 bases at V and 6 bases at J, with 12 bases between. Germline V gives CDR1 SGHTA, CDR2 FQGNSA. The CDR3 extends over 14 amino acids. CDR3 loop: CASSSRSGSGELFF. The CDR3 DNA reads TGTGCCAGCAGCTCCCGGTCGGGGTCCGGGGAGCTGTTTTTT.

V is TRBV6-5 and J is TRBJ1-5; D is ambiguous. The ends were cut back, 0 bases at V and 3 bases at J, with 9 bases in the middle. The CDR3 covers 15 residues. CDR1 and CDR2 (germline): MNHEY, SVGAGI. The CDR3 protein is CASSYSSGYNQPQHF. For the CDR3, the DNA is TGTGCCAGCAGTTACTCGAGCGGTTACAATCAGCCCCAGCATTTT.

The chain carries TRBV12-5 and TRBJ2-5, with TRBD1 identical over 7 bases. The DNA end is more similar to TRBJ2-7, so the J call may be wrong. The CDR3 covers 16 residues. From germline, CDR1 is LGHNT and CDR2 FRNRAP. The chain's CDR3 is CASGLVQGDSYYEQYF. In nucleotides, the CDR3 is TGTGCTAGTGGTTTGGTACAAGGGGACAGCTACTACGAGCAGTACTTC.

This chain links TRBV4-1 with TRBJ1-2; 7 nucleotides agree with TRBD1. The V and J ends lost 3 bases and 6 bases, in that order; junction bases with no gene match: 13. The CDR3 consists of 16 residues. From germline, CDR1 is MGHRA and CDR2 YSYEKL. CDR3 bases: TGCGCCAGCAGCCAGGGCCTTAGGCAGGGGGTCAATGGCTACACCTTC. Its translation: CASSQGLRQGVNGYTF.

The chain combines TRBV7-9 with TRBJ2-5; D perhaps matches TRBD1 (6 bases). Germline V CDR1 and CDR2: SEHNR, FQNEAQ (reference sequence). This CDR3 region has 16 residues. Trimming took 0 bases from V and 4 from J, leaving 15 bases between them. The CDR3 reads CASSLALEDRGETQYF. Written as DNA, the CDR3 is TGTGCCAGCAGCTTAGCGCTCGAGGACAGAGGAGAGACCCAGTACTTC.